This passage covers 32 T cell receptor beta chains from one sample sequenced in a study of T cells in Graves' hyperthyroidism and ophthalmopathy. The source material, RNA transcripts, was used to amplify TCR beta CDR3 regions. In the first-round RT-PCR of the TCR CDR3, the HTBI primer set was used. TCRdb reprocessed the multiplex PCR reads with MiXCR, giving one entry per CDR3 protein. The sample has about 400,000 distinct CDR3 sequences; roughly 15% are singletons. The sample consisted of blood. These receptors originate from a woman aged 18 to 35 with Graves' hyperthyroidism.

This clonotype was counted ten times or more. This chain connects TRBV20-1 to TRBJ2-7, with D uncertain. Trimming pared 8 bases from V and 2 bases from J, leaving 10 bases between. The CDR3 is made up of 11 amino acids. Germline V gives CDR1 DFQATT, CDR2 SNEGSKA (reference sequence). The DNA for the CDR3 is TGCAGTCTCAAGGGAACCTACGAGCAGTACTTC. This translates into CSLKGTYEQYF.

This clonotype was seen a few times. The DNA of the CDR3 is TGTGCCAGCAGCTTTCTACTAGCGGGAGTTAGGGAGCAGTTCTTC. Residues: CASSFLLAGVREQFF. This chain links TRBV7-2 with TRBJ2-1, with 11 positions matching TRBD2. V shed 3 bases, J shed 10 bases, and the junction held 8 bases outside the gene matches. CDR3 length: 15 residues. CDR1 and CDR2 from the germline V gene are SGHTA and FQGNSA.

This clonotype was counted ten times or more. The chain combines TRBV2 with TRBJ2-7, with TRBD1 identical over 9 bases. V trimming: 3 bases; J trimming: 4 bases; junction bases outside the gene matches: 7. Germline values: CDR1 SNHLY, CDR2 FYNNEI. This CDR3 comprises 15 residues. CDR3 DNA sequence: TGTGCCAGCAGTGAGCAGGGACAGGGAACTTACGAGCAGTACTTC. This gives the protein CASSEQGQGTYEQYF.

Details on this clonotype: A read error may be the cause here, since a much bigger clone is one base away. In DNA, the CDR3 is TGTACCAGCAGGGGGGTAGGGGGAGGCTACGAGCAGTACTTC. It codes for CTSRGVGGGYEQYF. V is TRBV6-1 and J is TRBJ2-7; TRBD1 might be the D (7 bases). CDR3 length: 14 amino acids. Germline CDR1 and CDR2: MNHNS and SASEGT.

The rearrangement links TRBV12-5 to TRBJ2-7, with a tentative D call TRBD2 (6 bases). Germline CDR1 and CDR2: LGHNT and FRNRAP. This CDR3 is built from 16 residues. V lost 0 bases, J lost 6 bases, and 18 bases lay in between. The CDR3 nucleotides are TGTGCTAGTGGTTTGGTACTGACTAGTCAGGACACCGAGCAGTACTTC. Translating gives CASGLVLTSQDTEQYF.

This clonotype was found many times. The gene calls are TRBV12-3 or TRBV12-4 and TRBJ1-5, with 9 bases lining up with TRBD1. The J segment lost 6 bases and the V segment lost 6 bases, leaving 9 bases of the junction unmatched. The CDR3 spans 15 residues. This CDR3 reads CASRPGQGTLQPQHF. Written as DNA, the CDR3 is TGTGCCAGCAGGCCGGGACAGGGTACCCTTCAGCCCCAGCATTTT.

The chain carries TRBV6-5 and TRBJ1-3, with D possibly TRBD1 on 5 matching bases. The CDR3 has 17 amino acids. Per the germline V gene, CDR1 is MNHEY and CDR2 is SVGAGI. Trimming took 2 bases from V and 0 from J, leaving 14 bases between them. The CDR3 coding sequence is TGTGCCAGCAGTTACCACCGGGGGGGTGCCTCTGGAAACACCATATATTTT. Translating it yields CASSYHRGGASGNTIYF.

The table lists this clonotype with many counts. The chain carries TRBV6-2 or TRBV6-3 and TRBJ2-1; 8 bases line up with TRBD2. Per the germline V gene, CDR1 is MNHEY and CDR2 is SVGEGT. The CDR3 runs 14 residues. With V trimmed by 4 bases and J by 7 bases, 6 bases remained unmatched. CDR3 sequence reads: CASSFSGIVNEQFF. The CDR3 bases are TGTGCCAGCAGTTTTAGCGGGATAGTAAATGAGCAGTTCTTC.

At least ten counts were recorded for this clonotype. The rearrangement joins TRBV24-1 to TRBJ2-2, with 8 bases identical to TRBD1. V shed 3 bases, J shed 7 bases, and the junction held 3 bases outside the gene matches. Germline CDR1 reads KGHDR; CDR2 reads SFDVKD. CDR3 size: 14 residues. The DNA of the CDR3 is TGTGCCACCAGTGATGGGGGACAGGTCGGGGAGCTGTTTTTT. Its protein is CATSDGGQVGELFF.

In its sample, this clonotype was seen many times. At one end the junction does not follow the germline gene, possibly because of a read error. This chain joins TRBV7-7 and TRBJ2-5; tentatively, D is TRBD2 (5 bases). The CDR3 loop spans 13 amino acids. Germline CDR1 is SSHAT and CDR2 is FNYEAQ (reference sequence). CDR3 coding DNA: TGTGCTAGCAGCTTAGCGACTACGGAGACCCAGTACTTC. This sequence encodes CASSLATTETQYF.

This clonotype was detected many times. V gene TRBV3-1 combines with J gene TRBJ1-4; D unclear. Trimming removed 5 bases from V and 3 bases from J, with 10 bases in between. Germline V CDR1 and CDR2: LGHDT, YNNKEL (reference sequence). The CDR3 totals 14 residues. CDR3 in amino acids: CASSYEGANEKLFF. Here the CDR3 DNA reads TGTGCCAGCAGCTACGAGGGCGCTAATGAAAAACTGTTTTTT.

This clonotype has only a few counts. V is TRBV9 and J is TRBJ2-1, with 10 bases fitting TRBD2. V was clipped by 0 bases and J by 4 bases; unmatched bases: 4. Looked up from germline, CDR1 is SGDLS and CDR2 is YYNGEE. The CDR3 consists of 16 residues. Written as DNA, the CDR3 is TGTGCCAGCAGCGTAGATCTGACTAGCGGGTACAATGAGCAGTTCTTC. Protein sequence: CASSVDLTSGYNEQFF. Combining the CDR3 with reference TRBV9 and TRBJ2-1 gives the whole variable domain DSGVTQTPKHLITATGQRVTLRCSPRSGDLSVYWYQQSLDQGLQFLIQYYNGEERAKGNILERFSAQQFPDLHSELNLSSLELGDSALYFCASSVDLTSGYNEQFFGPGTRLTVL.

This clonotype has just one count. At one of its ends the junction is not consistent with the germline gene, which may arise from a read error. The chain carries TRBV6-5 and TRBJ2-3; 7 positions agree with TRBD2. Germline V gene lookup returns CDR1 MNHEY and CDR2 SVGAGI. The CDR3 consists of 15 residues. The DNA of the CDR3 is TGTGCCAGCAGTGACTCGGGGGGTCAGCGGGATACGCAGTATTTT. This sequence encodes CASSDSGGQRDTQYF.

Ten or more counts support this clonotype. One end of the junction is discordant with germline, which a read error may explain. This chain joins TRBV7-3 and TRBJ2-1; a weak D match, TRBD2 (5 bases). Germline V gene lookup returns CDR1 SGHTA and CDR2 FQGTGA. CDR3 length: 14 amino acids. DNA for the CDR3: TGTGCCAGCAGCCTAACTAGCTCCTACAATGAGCAGTTCTTC. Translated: CASSLTSSYNEQFF.

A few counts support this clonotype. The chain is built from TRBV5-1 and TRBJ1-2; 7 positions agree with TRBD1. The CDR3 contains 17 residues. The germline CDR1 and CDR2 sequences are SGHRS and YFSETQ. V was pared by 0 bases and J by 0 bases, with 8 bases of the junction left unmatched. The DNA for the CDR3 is TGCGCCAGCAGCTTGGCTCCCGGGACAGTTCCTAACTATGGCTACACCTTC. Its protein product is CASSLAPGTVPNYGYTF.

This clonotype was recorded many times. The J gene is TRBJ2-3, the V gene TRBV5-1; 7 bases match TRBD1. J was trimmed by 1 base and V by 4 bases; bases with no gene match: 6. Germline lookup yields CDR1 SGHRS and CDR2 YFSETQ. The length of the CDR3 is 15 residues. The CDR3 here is CASSPDRVGTDTQYF. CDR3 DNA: TGCGCCAGCAGCCCTGACAGGGTCGGCACAGATACGCAGTATTTT. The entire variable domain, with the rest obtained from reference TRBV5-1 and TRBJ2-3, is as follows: KAGVTQTPRYLIKTRGQQVTLSCSPISGHRSVSWYQQTPGQGLQFLFEYFSETQRNKGNFPGRFSGRQFSNSRSEMNVSTLELGDSALYLCASSPDRVGTDTQYFGPGTRLTVL.

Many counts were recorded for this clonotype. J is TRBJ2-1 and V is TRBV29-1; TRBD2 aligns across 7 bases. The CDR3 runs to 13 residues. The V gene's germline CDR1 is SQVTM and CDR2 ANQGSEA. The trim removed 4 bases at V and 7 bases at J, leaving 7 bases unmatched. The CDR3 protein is CSVGGRSLNEQFF. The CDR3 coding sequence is TGCAGCGTTGGCGGGAGAAGTCTGAATGAGCAGTTCTTC.

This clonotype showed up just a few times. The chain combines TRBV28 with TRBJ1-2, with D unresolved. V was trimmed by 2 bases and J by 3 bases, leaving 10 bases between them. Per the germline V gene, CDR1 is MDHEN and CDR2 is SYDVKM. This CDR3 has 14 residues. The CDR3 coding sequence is TGTGCCAGCAGTTTACTATACGGGGACTATGGCTACACCTTC. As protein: CASSLLYGDYGYTF.

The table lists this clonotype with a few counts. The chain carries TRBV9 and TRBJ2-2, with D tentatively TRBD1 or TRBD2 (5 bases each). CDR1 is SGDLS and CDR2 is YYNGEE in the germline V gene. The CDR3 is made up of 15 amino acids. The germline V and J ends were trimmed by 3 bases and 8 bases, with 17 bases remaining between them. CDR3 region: CASSEGPPGTGELFF. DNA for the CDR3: TGTGCCAGCAGCGAGGGACCACCTGGTACTGGGGAGCTGTTTTTT.

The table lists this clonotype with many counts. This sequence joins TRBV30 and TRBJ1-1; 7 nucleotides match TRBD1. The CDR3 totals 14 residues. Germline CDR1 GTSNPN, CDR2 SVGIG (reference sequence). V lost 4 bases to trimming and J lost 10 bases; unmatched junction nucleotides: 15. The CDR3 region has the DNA TGTGCCTGGATTGAGGCAGGGGGAAGCAGCAGAGCTTTCTTT. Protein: CAWIEAGGSSRAFF.

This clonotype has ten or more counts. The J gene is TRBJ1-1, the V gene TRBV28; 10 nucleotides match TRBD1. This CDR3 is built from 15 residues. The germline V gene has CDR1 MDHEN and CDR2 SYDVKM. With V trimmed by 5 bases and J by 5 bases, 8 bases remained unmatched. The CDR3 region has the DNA TGTGCCAGCAGTCGTCGGACAGGGGGTCAGACTGAAGCTTTCTTT. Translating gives CASSRRTGGQTEAFF.

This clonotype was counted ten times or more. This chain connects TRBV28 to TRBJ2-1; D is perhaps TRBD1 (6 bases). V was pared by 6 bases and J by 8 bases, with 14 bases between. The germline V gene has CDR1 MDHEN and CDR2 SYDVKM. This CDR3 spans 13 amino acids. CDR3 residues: CASRARGNYEQFF. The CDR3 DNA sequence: TGTGCCAGCAGAGCAAGGGGGAACTATGAGCAGTTCTTC.

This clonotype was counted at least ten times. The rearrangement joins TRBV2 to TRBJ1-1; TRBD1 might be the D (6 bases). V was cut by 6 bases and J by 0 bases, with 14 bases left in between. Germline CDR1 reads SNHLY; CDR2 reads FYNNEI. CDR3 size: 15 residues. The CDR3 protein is CASRRDQGLNTEAFF. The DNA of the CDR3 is TGTGCCAGCAGACGAGACCAGGGGTTGAACACTGAAGCTTTCTTT.

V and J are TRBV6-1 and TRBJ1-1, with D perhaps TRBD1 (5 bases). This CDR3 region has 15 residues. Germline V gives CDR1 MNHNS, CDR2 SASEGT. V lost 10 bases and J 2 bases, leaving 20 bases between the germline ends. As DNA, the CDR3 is TGTGCCACGAGAGTGGGGGTAGCGGGAAACACTGAAGCTTTCTTT. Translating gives CATRVGVAGNTEAFF.

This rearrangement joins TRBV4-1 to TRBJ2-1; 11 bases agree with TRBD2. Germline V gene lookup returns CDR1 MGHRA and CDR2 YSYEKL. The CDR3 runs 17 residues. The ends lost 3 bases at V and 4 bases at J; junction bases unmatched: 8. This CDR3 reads CASSQPTSGESYNEQFF. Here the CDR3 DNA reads TGCGCCAGCAGCCAGCCGACTAGCGGGGAATCTTACAATGAGCAGTTCTTC.

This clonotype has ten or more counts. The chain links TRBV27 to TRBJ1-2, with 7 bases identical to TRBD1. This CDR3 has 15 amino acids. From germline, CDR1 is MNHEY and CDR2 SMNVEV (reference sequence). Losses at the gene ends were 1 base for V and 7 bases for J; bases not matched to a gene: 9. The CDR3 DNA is TGTGCCAGCAGTTTATGGGGGACAGAGAGAGGTGGCTACACCTTC. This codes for CASSLWGTERGGYTF.

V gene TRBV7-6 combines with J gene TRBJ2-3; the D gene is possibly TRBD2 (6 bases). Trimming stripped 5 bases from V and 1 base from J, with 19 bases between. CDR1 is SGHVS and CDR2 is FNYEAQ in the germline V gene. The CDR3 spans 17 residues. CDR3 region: CASSARATGAGTDTQYF. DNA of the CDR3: TGTGCCAGCAGCGCCCGGGCTACGGGAGCGGGCACAGATACGCAGTATTTT.

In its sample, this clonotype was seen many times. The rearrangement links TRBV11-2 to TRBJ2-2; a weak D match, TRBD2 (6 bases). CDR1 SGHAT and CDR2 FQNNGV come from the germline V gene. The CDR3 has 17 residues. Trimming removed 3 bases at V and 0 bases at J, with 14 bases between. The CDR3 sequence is CASSLGGSATNTGELFF. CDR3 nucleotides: TGTGCCAGCAGCTTGGGGGGTTCCGCTACGAACACCGGGGAGCTGTTTTTT.

CDR3 DNA: TGTGCCACCAGTGATTTCACACTAGCGGGAGTAGAGACCCAGTACTTC. Translation: CATSDFTLAGVETQYF. The chain uses TRBV24-1 and TRBJ2-5; 11 positions match TRBD2. The CDR3 contains 16 residues. Per germline, CDR1 KGHDR and CDR2 SFDVKD. V shed 1 base, J shed 4 bases, and the junction held 4 bases outside the gene matches.

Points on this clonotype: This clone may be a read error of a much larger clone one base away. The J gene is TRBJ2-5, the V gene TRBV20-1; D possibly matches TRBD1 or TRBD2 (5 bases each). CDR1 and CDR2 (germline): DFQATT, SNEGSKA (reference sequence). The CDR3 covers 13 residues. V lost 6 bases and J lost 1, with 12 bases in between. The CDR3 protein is CSAYRGAQETQYF. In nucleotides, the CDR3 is TGCAGTGCCTACCGGGGCGCCCAAGAGACCCAGTACTTC.

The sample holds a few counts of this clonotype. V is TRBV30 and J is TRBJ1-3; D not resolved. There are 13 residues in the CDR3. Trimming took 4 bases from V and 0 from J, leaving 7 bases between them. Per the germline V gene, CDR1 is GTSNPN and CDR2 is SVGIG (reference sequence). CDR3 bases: TGTGCCTGGACCTCCAACTCTGGAAACACCATATATTTT. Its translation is CAWTSNSGNTIYF.

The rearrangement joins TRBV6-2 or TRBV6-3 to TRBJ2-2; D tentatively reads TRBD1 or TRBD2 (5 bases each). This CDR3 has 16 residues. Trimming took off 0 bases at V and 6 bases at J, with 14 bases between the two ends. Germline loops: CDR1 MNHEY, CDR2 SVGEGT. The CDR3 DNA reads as TGTGCCAGCAGTTACTCGCTGGGGCTGGGGGCCGGGGAGCTGTTTTTT. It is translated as CASSYSLGLGAGELFF.